This T cell receptor (beta chain) was sequenced for a study of cytomegalovirus exposure and HLA in healthy donors (dated by TCRdb to about 2017). At the level of the whole study: In an earlier analysis of roughly 500 of the donors, 250 to 300 Gb of sequence data and 120 million or so unique TCR beta sequences from about 179 million T cells were reported. An early release covering around 630 HLA-typed donors comprised about 300 gigabases of sequencing data and around 85 million unique TCR sequences. Among the roughly 400 genotyped donors, around 81% belonged to the genetic ancestry cluster associated with self-reported Caucasian donors. The aim of the study was to test whether cataloging public T cell receptors could identify signatures of past pathogen exposure. The study used immunosequencing to profile the T cell repertoires of around 600 subjects and linked those repertoires to cytomegalovirus serostatus. A separate validation cohort of approximately 120 different subjects was used in addition to the approximately 610-subject first cohort. To predict cytomegalovirus infection status, the study combined high-throughput TCR immunosequencing, statistical association of individual TCRs with disease status, and machine learning. To study patterns of TCR occurrence, a later analysis re-analyzed previously published TCR beta repertoires from 500 to 850 donors and added high-resolution HLA genotyping. The later analysis used no new phenotypic data to find candidate immune exposures, relying instead on TCR beta sequences and their occurrence across donors. To decide whether each TCR beta V gene segment behaved as functional or pseudogenic, an earlier analysis of over 500 of the donors relied on high-throughput TCR beta sequencing. Donor age, sex, ethnicity and CMV serostatus were compiled alongside the repertoire data. A later genetic analysis used genome-wide SNP genotypes for about 65% of the 666 donors, treating that subset as a discovery cohort. Every discovery cohort repertoire had been produced on one sequencing platform. Both class I and class II loci were covered by HLA typing, at four-digit resolution. The number of typed donors differed by locus: roughly 629-630 for A, B, C, DRB1 and DQB1; some 540 for DQA1; around 580 for DPA1; and 400 to 480 for DPB1. Four to six DR-DQ haplotypes were handled as single units for association and clustering, since linkage in the cohort was strong. Across approximately 420 genotyped donors of the cohort, an average of roughly 200,000 unique TCR beta nucleotide sequences per donor were sequenced, and roughly a sixth of those sequences were non-productive.

Receptor libraries were prepared by the immunoSEQ multiplex PCR assay. For the multiplex PCR, a mixture combining 60 forward primers for TCR Vbeta segments and 13 reverse primers for TCR Jbeta segments was used. Amplification of the CDR3 region of rearranged TCR beta genes was performed with a multiplex PCR assay on genomic DNA. The Illumina HiSeq System was used to sequence the amplified TCR beta libraries as 87-base-pair reads. The paper's processing steps were these. A later analysis counted tens of millions of unique TCR beta chains across the 666 repertoires, and around 12 million of these chains were shared by at least two donors. To remove PCR and sequencing errors, raw reads were error-corrected and collapsed into unique sequences using a nearest-neighbor algorithm that merged closely related sequences. To assign V, D and J gene segments, CDR3 sequences were aligned to IMGT reference sequences. For a sequence to be retained, a match of at least six nucleotides to both a V gene segment and a J gene segment was required. Rearrangements were classified as productive when the CDR3 lacked stop codons and remained in frame with V and J, and all other rearrangements were classified as non-productive. CDR3 was defined according to IMGT convention as the region running from the second conserved V-encoded cysteine to the conserved J-encoded phenylalanine. In an earlier analysis of 500 to 650 of the donors, sequences lacking an unambiguous match to a single V gene segment were excluded. An earlier analysis of a few hundred of the donors called V segments functional above 56.7% productive rearrangements and segregating when the between-donor standard deviation exceeded 5%. To diagnose cytomegalovirus status from the catalog of TCR beta chain sequences, a statistical classification framework was built. In a later analysis, TCR nucleotide sequences were compared against IMGT/GENE-DB human TR gene sequences so that V and J genes could be assigned. The TCRdist pipeline was used in a later analysis to assign CDR3 sequences and most-parsimonious VDJ recombination scenarios. In a later analysis, each TCR beta chain was defined by its CDR3 amino acid sequence together with its V-gene family, and reads lacking a unique V-gene family were excluded. A later analysis removed 592 highly shared, low-generation-probability nucleotide sequences to deal with suspected cross-contamination and a sequencing artifact. In a later analysis, a clonal expansion index was calculated for each public chain from normalized within-repertoire ranks of inferred template counts. In a later analysis, generation probabilities were computed using a VDJ recombination model fitted to out-of-frame rearrangements, and the results were checked against IGoR. In a later analysis, TCR-TCR, TCR-HLA and TCR-CMV co-occurrence was scored with hypergeometric tests, and a repertoire-size bias correction was applied to TCR pairs. To estimate false discovery rates, a later analysis permuted the HLA or CMV assignments 20 times. In a later analysis, co-occurring TCRs were grouped with DBSCAN, and TCRdist sequence similarity was added when clustering was performed within HLA-allele-positive subsets. Co-occurrence clustering excluded repertoires with fewer than 30,000 or more than 120,000 public chains, plus five with anomalous nucleotide sharing. In TCRdb, the immuneACCESS table is reduced to in-frame sequences with V and J assigned. These tables do not hold every clone; where another copy was compared, an unresolved V gene accounts for under half, and the others remain unexplained. From that table come the V and J calls and clone size; the DNA was used to work out D and trimming. The sample table records about 160,000 clones; about 80% of these occur just once. Together, the top ten hold 1% of the sample.

What the authors observed across the whole study: Compared with the 666-donor mean, donors in an Asian-associated ancestry cluster had fewer N-insertions in productive TCRs, according to a later genetic analysis. In an earlier analysis of a few hundred of the donors, most TCR beta V segments were observed in productive rearrangements about 87% or about 30% of the time, broadly matching IMGT annotations. At a false discovery rate of 0.05, a later analysis linked about 17,000 TCR beta sequences to specific HLA alleles. A group of highly shared sequence variants was considered likely to be a technical artifact of the sequencing pipeline. Because some donors lacked HLA typing at each locus, the association tests relied only on the typed subset. In both the original and validation cohorts, the classifier was reported to diagnose cytomegalovirus status with high specificity and sensitivity. The earlier analysis of 587 of the donors excluded about 16 rarely observed V segments, including chromosome 9 orphons, because counts were too low. In the study, 150 to 200 TCR beta chains were listed as associated with cytomegalovirus. A further reported finding was that TCR beta sequences accurately predicted the HLA-A and HLA-B alleles for most subjects in the first cohort. Correlated functional status among segregating V segments might be attributable to linkage disequilibrium, but an unknown experimental factor could not be ruled out. It was suggested by the authors that the approach could potentially be generalized to other disease states and immunological phenotypes. Across donors, most TCR sequences were observed very rarely, whereas some public TCRs were present in many individuals. A later analysis found that TCR association rates varied across HLA loci, with DRB1 alleles showing the most associated TCRs and HLA-C alleles the fewest. Compared with equally common non-associated chains, HLA-associated TCR beta chains in a later analysis were more clonally expanded and had lower generation probabilities. In vitro tests confirmed that a few of the cytomegalovirus-associated TCR beta chains recognize cytomegalovirus antigens. According to a later analysis, parvovirus B19, influenza, CMV and Epstein-Barr virus appeared linked to several top co-occurrence clusters. Immune exposure information for the cohort was limited to CMV serostatus. Sequencing depth was assumed to be roughly uniform across donors in the presence/absence analyses, though that assumption may not hold. Assigning TCR associations to individual alleles was difficult when HLA alleles, especially DR and DQ, strongly co-occurred. In a later analysis, most CMV-associated TCR beta chains were found to appear HLA-restricted, with HLA associations seemingly driven largely by CMV exposure. Because the 87-base-pair reads could not distinguish some IMGT-functional V segments, including TRBV6-2 and TRBV6-3, those segments were excluded. The cohort was sequenced for TCR beta chains only, and without alpha or paired-chain data the features that could be detected were limited. A later genetic analysis associated a missense DCLRE1C variant with V-gene and J-gene trimming of TCR beta chains, and an independent cohort replicated the association.

About this clone: This receptor's antigen is unknown. There are no base qualities to consult, and no much larger clone falls within one base.

The cohort comprised hundreds of healthy bone marrow donors. At the time of sampling, every cohort member was nominally healthy, though immune exposures that went unrecorded were likely present. The donor tested CMV seropositive and was one of the 289 seropositive cohort members. Every donor gave a peripheral blood sample, and the peripheral blood mononuclear cells from that sample were used for TCR beta sequencing. Genomic DNA was extracted from the blood cell samples with the Qiagen DNeasy Blood Extraction Kit. CDR1 and CDR2 (SQVTM, ANQGSEA) derive from the germline V gene. Here V drops 0 bases and J drops 6 bases, and the junction holds 3 bases not matched to any gene. The CDR3 numbers 13 residues from cysteine through phenylalanine. This entry keeps only the CDR3 DNA: 39 bases, framed from base 1.

The TCR originated in a woman between 50 and 59 years old in good health and CMV-seropositive. The sequence joins TRBV29-1 to TRBJ1-2; 8 central bases correspond to TRBD1. The specimen sequenced was PBMCs. The CDR3 region reads CSVEDRTGHGYTF. The DNA sequence follows: TGCAGCGTTGAAGATCGGACAGGGCATGGCTACACCTTC.